This TCR beta chain was captured in a study of T cells in Graves' hyperthyroidism and ophthalmopathy. Findings and caveats of the study: A median around 6.8 months before onset, the model predicted ophthalmopathy.

TCR beta CDR3 region amplification was performed from RNA transcripts. First-round RT-PCR with HTBI primers amplified the TCR CDR3 region. Using its own MiXCR run on the multiplex PCR reads, TCRdb lists one record per CDR3 protein. The data hold about 300,000 distinct CDR3 sequences, with over 15% observed a single time. This clonotype was counted at least ten times. The target antigen is unknown. Between the trimmed V and J ends, which lost 5 bases and 11 bases, there was a span of 14 bases. This CDR3 is 12 amino acids long. Germline CDR1 is SGHVS and CDR2 is FNYEAQ. Specimen: blood. The receptor was isolated from a man between 25 and 39 years old with Graves' hyperthyroidism. This sequence joins TRBV7-6 and TRBJ2-3, with D possibly called TRBD1 or TRBD2 (5 bases each). The CDR3, as DNA: TGTGCCAGCAGCCTGGTTGGGGGTGGGCAGTATTTT. Translation: CASSLVGGGQYF.